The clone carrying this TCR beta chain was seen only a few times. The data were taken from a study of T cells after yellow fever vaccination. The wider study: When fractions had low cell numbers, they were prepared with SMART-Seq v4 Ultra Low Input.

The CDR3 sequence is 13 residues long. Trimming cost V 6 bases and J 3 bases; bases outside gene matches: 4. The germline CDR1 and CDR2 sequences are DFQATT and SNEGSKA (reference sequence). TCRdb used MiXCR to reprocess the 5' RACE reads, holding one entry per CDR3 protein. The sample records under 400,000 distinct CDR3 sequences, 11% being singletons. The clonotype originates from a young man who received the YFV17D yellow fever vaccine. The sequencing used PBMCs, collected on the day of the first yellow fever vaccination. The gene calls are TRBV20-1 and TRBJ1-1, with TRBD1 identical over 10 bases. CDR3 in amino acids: CSALGTGDTEAFF. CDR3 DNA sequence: TGCAGTGCACTGGGGACAGGGGACACTGAAGCTTTCTTT.